This is a list of T cell receptor beta chains from one sample in a study of blood T cell repertoires in COVID-19. The repertoire was sequenced with immunoSEQ multiplex PCR; TCRdb's copy has only in-frame clones and lacks some. The repertoire includes 45,000 to 50,000 clones, approximately 80% of them detected once, and around 7% sits in the top ten. Input material: peripheral blood. These receptors were collected from a man in his forties with acute or convalescent COVID-19. Both conserved end residues are part of each CDR3. The size of a clone is reported for some rows only, either as once, few or many, or as a class for expanded clones.

v_gene: TRBV5-1
j_gene: TRBJ1-1
abundance: .
CDR3aa: CASSFGSLDLNTEAFF

v_gene: TRBV3-1/TRBV3-2
j_gene: TRBJ1-2
abundance: .
CDR3aa: CASRQGGGYTF

v_gene: TRBV28
j_gene: TRBJ1-2
abundance: .
CDR3aa: CASSPRVGYTF

v_gene: TRBV2
j_gene: TRBJ1-2
abundance: .
CDR3aa: CASRRQGGPSNGYTF

v_gene: TRBV2
j_gene: TRBJ2-6
abundance: .
CDR3aa: CASRFEAGLVSSGANVLTF

v_gene: TRBV27
j_gene: TRBJ1-5
abundance: .
CDR3aa: CASSLPGTGASNQPQHF

v_gene: TRBV12-3/TRBV12-4
j_gene: TRBJ1-1
abundance: .
CDR3aa: CASSLSDTEAFF

v_gene: TRBV5-6
j_gene: TRBJ2-5
abundance: .
CDR3aa: CASSWDWKETQYF

v_gene: TRBV5-1
j_gene: TRBJ1-3
abundance: .
CDR3aa: CASSFGRQASGNTIYF

v_gene: TRBV7-2
j_gene: TRBJ1-2
abundance: .
CDR3aa: CASSSGQGFGYTF

v_gene: TRBV4-1
j_gene: TRBJ2-7
abundance: .
CDR3aa: CASSQDSTTSSYEQYF

v_gene: TRBV10-1
j_gene: TRBJ2-1
abundance: .
CDR3aa: CASSENPAGANNEQFF

v_gene: TRBV18
j_gene: TRBJ1-2
abundance: .
CDR3aa: CASSPEGAYRGGDGYTF

v_gene: TRBV14
j_gene: TRBJ1-2
abundance: .
CDR3aa: CASSQVGQGYGYTF

v_gene: TRBV28
j_gene: TRBJ2-7
abundance: .
CDR3aa: CASSSRHTEQYF

v_gene: TRBV5-1
j_gene: TRBJ2-7
abundance: .
CDR3aa: CASRAGDRDSEQYF

v_gene: TRBV19
j_gene: TRBJ2-2
abundance: .
CDR3aa: CASTWRDRIGELFF

v_gene: TRBV4-3
j_gene: TRBJ1-3
abundance: .
CDR3aa: CASSQDHGGNTIYF

v_gene: TRBV5-1
j_gene: TRBJ2-5
abundance: .
CDR3aa: CASSTGQGGQETQYF

v_gene: TRBV4-2
j_gene: TRBJ2-7
abundance: .
CDR3aa: CASSQDFPGYEQYF

v_gene: TRBV12-5
j_gene: TRBJ2-7
abundance: .
CDR3aa: CASGLERGGYEQYF

v_gene: TRBV6-1
j_gene: TRBJ2-3
abundance: .
CDR3aa: CASSLLAPTDTQYF

v_gene: TRBV5-1
j_gene: TRBJ1-1
abundance: few
CDR3aa: CASSLDGGSTEAFF

v_gene: TRBV30
j_gene: TRBJ1-6
abundance: few
CDR3aa: CAWSIHRPGSSPLHF

v_gene: TRBV15
j_gene: TRBJ2-2
abundance: .
CDR3aa: CATSRETGSNTGELFF

v_gene: TRBV18
j_gene: TRBJ1-5
abundance: few
CDR3aa: CASSPPGSNQPQHF

v_gene: TRBV29-1
j_gene: TRBJ1-5
abundance: .
CDR3aa: CSVGTGGINQPQHF

v_gene: TRBV9
j_gene: TRBJ1-2
abundance: .
CDR3aa: CASSVSTGTGYTF

v_gene: TRBV30
j_gene: TRBJ1-6
abundance: once
CDR3aa: CAQQSGTENSPLHF

v_gene: TRBV27
j_gene: TRBJ2-6
abundance: .
CDR3aa: CASSWDRHSGANVLTF

v_gene: TRBV12-5
j_gene: TRBJ1-3
abundance: .
CDR3aa: CASGLATGQARLGGNTIYF

v_gene: TRBV9
j_gene: TRBJ2-4
abundance: .
CDR3aa: CASSVDSSRVIAKNIQYF

v_gene: TRBV7-3
j_gene: TRBJ2-2
abundance: .
CDR3aa: CASSSTRNTGELFF

v_gene: TRBV11-2
j_gene: TRBJ1-2
abundance: .
CDR3aa: CASSAKQGVSGYTF

v_gene: TRBV9
j_gene: TRBJ2-2
abundance: .
CDR3aa: CASSGGDYTGELFF

v_gene: TRBV7-8
j_gene: TRBJ1-5
abundance: .
CDR3aa: CASSLGALNQPQHF

v_gene: TRBV24-1
j_gene: TRBJ1-1
abundance: once
CDR3aa: CATRSTANEAFF

v_gene: TRBV10-3
j_gene: TRBJ1-1
abundance: .
CDR3aa: CAIRPFGVMNTEAFF

v_gene: TRBV29-1
j_gene: TRBJ2-7
abundance: once
CDR3aa: CSVARQGYEQYF

v_gene: TRBV2
j_gene: TRBJ1-2
abundance: .
CDR3aa: CASSVVGTGDGYTF

v_gene: TRBV7-3
j_gene: TRBJ2-7
abundance: .
CDR3aa: CASSHGSSYEQYF

v_gene: TRBV10-3
j_gene: TRBJ2-5
abundance: once
CDR3aa: CAIGSRNEETQYF

v_gene: TRBV12-5
j_gene: TRBJ1-5
abundance: .
CDR3aa: CASGLGRYSNQPQHF

v_gene: TRBV27
j_gene: TRBJ2-7
abundance: few
CDR3aa: CASSGLAGGSEQYF

v_gene: TRBV6-5
j_gene: TRBJ1-5
abundance: medium-sized
CDR3aa: CASSPGGREQPQHF

v_gene: TRBV6-4
j_gene: TRBJ2-3
abundance: .
CDR3aa: CASSDLAGGSEDTQYF

v_gene: TRBV7-9
j_gene: TRBJ2-2
abundance: .
CDR3aa: CASGGSGGNTGELFF

v_gene: TRBV9
j_gene: TRBJ1-6
abundance: .
CDR3aa: CASSVGQGRSPLHF

v_gene: TRBV3-1/TRBV3-2
j_gene: TRBJ1-2
abundance: .
CDR3aa: CASSQGAVYTF

v_gene: TRBV6-2/TRBV6-3
j_gene: TRBJ1-4
abundance: .
CDR3aa: CASSPTTGLNEKLFF

v_gene: TRBV7-2
j_gene: TRBJ2-3
abundance: few
CDR3aa: CASFAHRADTQYF

v_gene: TRBV9
j_gene: TRBJ1-4
abundance: .
CDR3aa: CASSGRTGASTNEKLFF

v_gene: TRBV2
j_gene: TRBJ2-5
abundance: .
CDR3aa: CASSAAPSRGQETQYF